What follows are 24 T cell receptor beta chains derived from one specimen sequenced in a study of T-cell memory formation after mild COVID-19. A single record per CDR3 protein comes from TCRdb applying MiXCR to the 5' RACE reads. Here the sample spans tens of thousands of distinct CDR3 sequences, 10% to 15% being singletons. Sequences were obtained from PBMCs or a T cell subset sorted from them (not recorded which). The origin of the receptors is an adult woman who had mild COVID-19 (a few samples of this study predate the infection). Cell type and time point are not known.

This clonotype was recorded many times. The chain uses TRBV6-2 or TRBV6-3 and TRBJ2-7; maybe TRBD1 (5 bases). The CDR3 sequence is 13 residues long. Trimming cost V 2 bases and J 2 bases, with 7 bases left between them. CDR1 MNHEY and CDR2 SVGEGT come from the germline V gene. For the CDR3, the DNA is TGTGCCAGCAGTTACATGACAGCCTACGAGCAGTACTTC. It codes for CASSYMTAYEQYF.

This chain links TRBV4-3 with TRBJ2-1; 8 nucleotides align to TRBD2. The germline V gene has CDR1 LGHNA and CDR2 YSLEER. The CDR3 has 16 amino acids. V was pared by 0 bases and J by 7 bases, with 8 bases of the junction left unmatched. The CDR3 sequence is CASSQDLTGGGNEQFF. CDR3 nucleotide sequence: TGCGCCAGCAGCCAAGATCTGACGGGAGGGGGGAATGAGCAGTTCTTC.

The gene calls are TRBV7-9 and TRBJ2-5; unclear D gene. This CDR3 is 14 amino acids long. Trimming took off 5 bases at V and 1 base at J, with 11 bases between the two ends. Germline V lookup: CDR1 SEHNR, CDR2 FQNEAQ (reference sequence). CDR3 in amino acids: CASSPNDTQETQYF. The CDR3 bases are TGTGCCAGCAGCCCGAACGACACCCAAGAGACCCAGTACTTC. The full variable domain, its missing parts supplied by reference TRBV7-9 and TRBJ2-5, is DTGVSQNPRHKITKRGQNVTFRCDPISEHNRLYWYRQTLGQGPEFLTYFQNEAQLEKSRLLSDRFSAERPKGSFSTLEIQRTEQGDSAMYLCASSPNDTQETQYFGPGTRLLVL.

This clonotype was found a few times. This chain uses TRBV4-3 with TRBJ1-5, with a tentative D call TRBD1 (6 bases). Looked up from germline, CDR1 is LGHNA and CDR2 is YSLEER. Trimming took off 0 bases at V and 2 bases at J, with 14 bases between the two ends. This CDR3 region has 17 residues. The CDR3 DNA reads as TGCGCCAGCAGCCAAGATCGAGGGGGGCAGGGCAATCAGCCCCAGCATTTT. Its translation: CASSQDRGGQGNQPQHF.

This clonotype has more than one count but fewer than ten. The rearrangement uses TRBV11-2 and TRBJ1-3; D is uncertain. CDR3 length: 17 residues. The germline V and J ends were trimmed by 2 bases and 0 bases, with 14 bases remaining between them. Looked up from germline, CDR1 is SGHAT and CDR2 is FQNNGV. CDR3 protein: CASSLFIDEASGNTIYF. CDR3 nucleotides: TGTGCCAGCAGCTTATTCATTGATGAGGCCTCTGGAAACACCATATATTTT.

The chain employs TRBV4-1 and TRBJ2-1; D is unclear. This CDR3 contains 14 residues. The V gene's germline CDR1 is MGHRA and CDR2 YSYEKL. V was cut by 4 bases and J by 8 bases, with 15 bases left in between. This CDR3 reads CASSPEKSDDEQFF. In DNA, the CDR3 is TGCGCCAGCAGCCCCGAAAAATCGGACGATGAGCAGTTCTTC.

The V gene is TRBV7-8, the J gene TRBJ1-5; D is uncertain. The ends were cut back, 5 bases at V and 3 bases at J, with 14 bases in the middle. The germline V gene has CDR1 SGHVS and CDR2 FQNEAQ. The length of the CDR3 is 15 residues. CDR3 bases: TGTGCCAGCAGCCCGTGGTCCCTGAACAATCAGCCCCAGCATTTT. Translation: CASSPWSLNNQPQHF. Based on the CDR3 plus reference TRBV7-8 and TRBJ1-5, the full variable domain is GAGVSQSPRYKVAKRGQDVALRCDPISGHVSLFWYQQALGQGPEFLTYFQNEAQLDKSGLPSDRFFAERPEGSVSTLKIQRTQQEDSAVYLCASSPWSLNNQPQHFGDGTRLSIL.

The chain uses TRBV27 and TRBJ2-1, with D perhaps being TRBD1 or TRBD2 (5 bases each). The CDR3 length is 14 residues. Trimming took 2 bases from V and 4 from J, leaving 9 bases between them. Germline values: CDR1 MNHEY, CDR2 SMNVEV (reference sequence). The CDR3 spells CASSLGDAYNEQFF. The CDR3 region has the DNA TGTGCCAGCAGTTTAGGGGACGCATACAATGAGCAGTTCTTC.

The CDR3 DNA is TGTGCCAGCAGCCCGGGACTGGCGAACACCGGGGAGCTGTTTTTT. Amino acid sequence: CASSPGLANTGELFF. This sequence joins TRBV9 and TRBJ2-2; a possible D gene is TRBD2 (6 bases). The CDR3 length is 15 residues. Trimming left V 4 bases short and J 0 bases short, with 10 bases between. CDR1 SGDLS and CDR2 YYNGEE come from the germline V gene.

This clonotype was counted many times. The CDR3 DNA reads as TGTGCCAGCAGCTTGGGCAGCACAGATACGCAGTATTTT. This sequence encodes CASSLGSTDTQYF. This chain uses TRBV7-3 with TRBJ2-3; D unresolved. The CDR3 is made up of 13 amino acids. Trimming left V 3 bases short and J 0 bases short, with 4 bases between. Germline V gene lookup returns CDR1 SGHTA and CDR2 FQGTGA.

This clonotype was picked up a small number of times. The chain carries TRBV6-5 and TRBJ2-3; D not certain. Germline V lookup: CDR1 MNHEY, CDR2 SVGAGI. V shed 4 bases and J shed 0 bases, with 17 bases lying between them. This CDR3 comprises 17 residues. CDR3 region: CASSFSGAGESTDTQYF. CDR3 DNA sequence: TGTGCCAGCAGTTTTAGTGGTGCCGGTGAGAGCACAGATACGCAGTATTTT.

The count of this clonotype is one. The chain uses TRBV27 and TRBJ2-7, with TRBD2 identical over 9 bases. V dropped 7 bases and J dropped 2; count of bases not matched to a gene: 15. The CDR3 spans 17 residues. CDR1 is MNHEY, CDR2 SMNVEV, per germline (reference sequence). CDR3 DNA sequence: TGTGCCAGCACGCCAGTAGCTGGACTAGCGAAGACCTACGAGCAGTACTTC. Translated, it gives CASTPVAGLAKTYEQYF.

This clonotype was detected a few times. The chain combines TRBV4-3 with TRBJ1-1; the D gene is possibly TRBD1 (5 bases). V was clipped by 0 bases and J by 0 bases, with 17 bases between them. The V gene's germline CDR1 is LGHNA and CDR2 YSLEER. The CDR3 has 18 residues. The CDR3 loop is CASSQDWTGGLVNTEAFF. The CDR3 DNA reads TGCGCCAGCAGCCAAGATTGGACGGGGGGTTTGGTGAACACTGAAGCTTTCTTT.

This clonotype was found a few times. J is TRBJ2-5 and V is TRBV12-3 or TRBV12-4; no definite D call. This CDR3 contains 12 residues. The ends were cut back, 4 bases at V and 0 bases at J, with 3 bases in the middle. CDR3 protein: CASSSDQETQYF. CDR3 DNA sequence: TGTGCCAGCAGTTCGGACCAAGAGACCCAGTACTTC.

The chain joins TRBV7-2 to TRBJ2-7; D is perhaps TRBD1 (5 bases). The CDR3 is 15 residues long. V lost 1 base and J 4 bases, leaving 14 bases between the germline ends. CDR1 is SGHTA and CDR2 is FQGNSA in the germline V gene. The CDR3 is CASSLDSGRPYEQYF. The CDR3 DNA sequence: TGTGCCAGCAGCTTAGATTCAGGGCGCCCTTACGAGCAGTACTTC.

This clonotype came up a few times. The chain has TRBV6-5 and TRBJ1-5; the D is unclear. Germline-derived CDR1 and CDR2 are MNHEY and SVGAGI. This CDR3 region has 12 residues. V was clipped by 2 bases and J by 9 bases, with 8 bases between them. The CDR3 here is CASSYIPLPQHF. The CDR3 region has the DNA TGTGCCAGCAGTTACATCCCCCTGCCCCAGCATTTT.

The V gene is TRBV12-3 or TRBV12-4, the J gene TRBJ2-3, with D uncertain. V was shortened by 6 bases and J by 6 bases, with 19 bases between the two germline ends. The CDR3 is made up of 15 amino acids. The CDR3 is CASSGPESAADTQYF. In DNA form, the CDR3 reads TGTGCCAGCAGCGGGCCCGAAAGTGCCGCCGATACGCAGTATTTT.

DNA of the CDR3: TGTGCCAGCAGCCGAACTAGCGGGAGAGCGGCAGATACGCAGTATTTT. Amino acid sequence: CASSRTSGRAADTQYF. The gene calls are TRBV11-3 and TRBJ2-3; 11 bases agree with TRBD2. The junction had 8 bases not matched to a gene; V was cut back by 5 bases and J by 4 bases. CDR1 and CDR2 from the germline V gene are SGHNT and YENEEA. This CDR3 contains 16 residues.

For this clonotype: A much bigger clone sits one base away, suggesting this may be a read error. The chain employs TRBV12-3 or TRBV12-4 and TRBJ2-6, with D possibly being TRBD1 or TRBD2 (5 bases each). This CDR3 region has 13 residues. The CDR3 region is CASSFSGGNVLTF. CDR3 bases: TGTGCCAGCAGTTTCTCTGGGGGCAACGTCCTGACTTTC.

This clonotype has a handful of counts. V is TRBV20-1 and J is TRBJ2-1, with 10 bases aligning to TRBD1. Germline V lookup: CDR1 DFQATT, CDR2 SNEGSKA (reference sequence). The CDR3 spans 13 residues. The trim removed 5 bases at V and 4 bases at J, leaving 2 bases unmatched. In DNA, the CDR3 is TGCAGTGCTGGGACAGGGGCGTACAATGAGCAGTTCTTC. It is translated as CSAGTGAYNEQFF.

In its sample, this clonotype was seen a few times. The rearrangement joins TRBV7-2 to TRBJ2-2; D possibly corresponds to TRBD2 (5 bases). The V end was cut by 5 bases, the J end by 1 base, with 14 bases between. The germline V gene has CDR1 SGHTA and CDR2 FQGNSA. The CDR3 extends over 16 amino acids. The DNA for the CDR3 is TGTGCCAGCAGCGCATCCGGGGTGTGGAACACCGGGGAGCTGTTTTTT. It yields the protein CASSASGVWNTGELFF.

The chain joins TRBV29-1 to TRBJ1-2; D is unresolved. This CDR3 is 11 amino acids long. Germline V gives CDR1 SQVTM, CDR2 ANQGSEA. Trimming removed 3 bases from V and 4 bases from J, with 6 bases in between. The CDR3 DNA is TGCAGCGTTGACGGTCCCTATGGCTACACCTTC. Translated, it gives CSVDGPYGYTF. Full variable domain (rest looked up from reference TRBV29-1 and TRBJ1-2): SAVISQKPSRDICQRGTSLTIQCQVDSQVTMMFWYRQQPGQSLTLIATANQGSEATYESGFVIDKFPISRPNLTFSTLTVSNMSPEDSSIYLCSVDGPYGYTFGSGTRLTVV.

This clonotype appeared a single time. CDR3 nucleotide sequence: TGTGCCAGCACCCCCCTGGGGGATCACTATGGCTACACCTTC. As protein: CASTPLGDHYGYTF. The chain is built from TRBV27 and TRBJ1-2, with D maybe TRBD1 (5 bases). Per germline, CDR1 MNHEY and CDR2 SMNVEV (reference sequence). V shed 7 bases and J shed 3 bases, with 15 bases lying between them. CDR3 length: 14 amino acids.

This chain joins TRBV15 and TRBJ2-2; 7 nucleotides match TRBD1. This CDR3 comprises 16 residues. V lost 0 bases, J lost 4 bases, and 5 bases stayed unmatched. Germline V gives CDR1 LNHNV, CDR2 YYDKDF (reference sequence). CDR3 in amino acids: CATSRDPGGVTGELFF. CDR3 in DNA: TGTGCCACCAGCAGAGACCCAGGGGGAGTCACCGGGGAGCTGTTTTTT. The full variable domain, completed using reference TRBV15 and TRBJ2-2, is DAMVIQNPRYQVTQFGKPVTLSCSQTLNHNVMYWYQQKSSQAPKLLFHYYDKDFNNEADTPDNFQSRRPNTSFCFLDIRSPGLGDTAMYLCATSRDPGGVTGELFFGEGSRLTVL.